This T cell receptor beta chain was profiled in a study of OX40 agonist ivuxolimab in advanced cancers. Study-wide background: Among those enrolled, mean age was around 55 years (range about 23 to 90) and 75% to 90% were male.

Overall study findings and caveats: The study did not work out the antigen specificity of the expanded peripheral T cells.

Concerning this clone: Its antigen is not known.

The repertoire was sequenced with immunoSEQ multiplex PCR; TCRdb's copy has only in-frame clones and lacks some. The data contain 65,000 to 75,000 clones, 85% to 90% of them singletons. CDR1 and CDR2 from the germline V gene are KGHSH and LQKENI. J was trimmed by 5 bases and V by 6 bases; bases with no gene match: 7. The CDR3 totals 14 residues. Sample: CD4+ or CD8+ T cells sorted from blood, taken in a trial of the OX40 agonist ivuxolimab. The J gene is TRBJ1-1, the V gene TRBV18; 9 nucleotides agree with TRBD1. This TCR was sampled from an adult with an advanced solid tumor such as melanoma, head and neck, liver or kidney cancer. CDR3 protein: CASSPMTGGTEAFF. In DNA form, the CDR3 reads TGTGCCAGCTCCCCAATGACAGGGGGTACTGAAGCTTTCTTT.